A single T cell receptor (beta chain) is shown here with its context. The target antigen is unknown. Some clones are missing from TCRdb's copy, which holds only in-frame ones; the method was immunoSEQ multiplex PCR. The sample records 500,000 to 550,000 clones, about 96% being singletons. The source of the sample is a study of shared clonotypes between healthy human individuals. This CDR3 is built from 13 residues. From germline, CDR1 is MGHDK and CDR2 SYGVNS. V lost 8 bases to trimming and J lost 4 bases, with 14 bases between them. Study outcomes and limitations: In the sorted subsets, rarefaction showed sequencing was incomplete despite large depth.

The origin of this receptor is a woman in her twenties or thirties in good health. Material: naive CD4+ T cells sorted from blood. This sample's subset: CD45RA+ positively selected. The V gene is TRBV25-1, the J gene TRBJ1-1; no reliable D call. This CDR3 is CASCTSWGTEAFF. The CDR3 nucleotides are TGTGCCAGCTGCACGTCGTGGGGCACTGAAGCTTTCTTT.